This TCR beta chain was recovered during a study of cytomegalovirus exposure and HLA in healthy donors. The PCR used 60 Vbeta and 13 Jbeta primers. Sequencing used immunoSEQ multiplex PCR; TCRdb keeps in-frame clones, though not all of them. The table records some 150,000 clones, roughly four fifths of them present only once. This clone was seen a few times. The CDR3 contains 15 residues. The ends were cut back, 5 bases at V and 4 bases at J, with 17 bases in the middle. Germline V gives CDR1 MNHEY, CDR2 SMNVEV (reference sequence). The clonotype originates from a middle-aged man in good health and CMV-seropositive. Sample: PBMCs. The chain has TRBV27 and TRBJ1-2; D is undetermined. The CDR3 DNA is TGTGCCAGCAGTCCCCGAGTTGGGAGGCCCTATGGCTACACCTTC. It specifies CASSPRVGRPYGYTF.